These T cell receptor beta chains were read from a single sample in a study of neurological immune-mediated disorders. TCRdb analysed the 5' RACE reads with MiXCR anew, one entry per CDR3 protein. The sample has 70,000 to 95,000 distinct CDR3 sequences, approximately 13% seen once. What was sequenced was PBMCs. These receptors were collected from a female donor with HTLV-1-associated myelopathy (HAM/TSP). CDR3s include the opening cysteine and the closing phenylalanine or tryptophan.

j_call v_call cdr3_aa
TRBJ2-7 TRBV10-1 CASSPLALSAGEQYF
TRBJ2-1 TRBV5-5 CASSQQGAFNEQFF
TRBJ2-7 TRBV6-1 CASLFGSTSQQYF
TRBJ2-7 TRBV5-5 CASSSSWGSGGYEQYF
TRBJ2-1 TRBV12-3/TRBV12-4 CASSLMAGGETEQFF
TRBJ2-7 TRBV28 CASSFSGVLSYEQYF
TRBJ2-5 TRBV20-1 CSATSGAIQETQYF
TRBJ2-3 TRBV15 CATSRGGPTGGTDTQYF
TRBJ2-6 TRBV20-1 CSARASGGYSGANVLTF
TRBJ1-5 TRBV5-1 CASSLEGTVNQPQHF
TRBJ2-1 TRBV20-1 CSAYRSHEQFF
TRBJ2-7 TRBV18 CASSPRTGTGDEQYF
TRBJ2-2 TRBV5-1 CASSQVGGNTGELFF
TRBJ2-7 TRBV5-6 CASSVPSGGARDEQYF
TRBJ2-2 TRBV2 CASSEWGQDTGELFF
TRBJ1-1 TRBV9 CASSAGVGTEAFF
TRBJ2-5 TRBV10-3 CAISESMGGSETQYF
TRBJ2-1 TRBV20-1 CSARDYGGAVNEQFF
TRBJ1-2 TRBV6-5 CASSYRVANYGYTF
TRBJ1-1 TRBV5-1 CASSLQGLDTEAFF
TRBJ2-1 TRBV29-1 CSVDWVPVSYNEQFF
TRBJ2-5 TRBV5-1 CASSAPGLQGETQYF
TRBJ2-5 TRBV25-1 CASSEQSQETQYF
TRBJ2-1 TRBV5-1 CASSPTSGGGVEQFF
TRBJ2-7 TRBV6-1 CASSESDSYEQYF
TRBJ1-1 TRBV20-1 CSARTTGDTEAFF
TRBJ1-2 TRBV2 CASREVAGYGYTF
TRBJ1-2 TRBV3-1 CASSLTGQGVGYTF
TRBJ2-5 TRBV5-1 CASSSVPGQGARETQYF
TRBJ2-5 TRBV10-3 CAISVRAQETQYF